The clone carrying this T cell receptor (beta chain) was seen a few times. Its antigen is unknown. One end of the junction varies from germline; a read error may be responsible. The TCR cDNA carried a universal primer site and UMIs from 5'RACE template switching. From the 5' RACE reads, TCRdb called clonotypes with MiXCR, one entry per CDR3 protein. The sample shows about 130,000 distinct CDR3 sequences, more than 6% of them seen only once. This entry belongs to a study of T cells after yellow fever vaccination. In the study overall: Fractions of low cell number were prepared using SMART-Seq v4 Ultra Low Input. Study findings and constraints: Researchers report a weaker secondary response that nonetheless peaked faster, day 5 versus 15. Shared CD4/CD8 clonotypes were a small share, likely from convergent recombination.

Germline loops: CDR1 SEHNR, CDR2 FQNEAQ (reference sequence). CDR3 length equals 15 residues. The V and J genes are TRBV7-9 and TRBJ1-1; D unresolved. The clonotype comes from a man in his late teens or twenties who received the YFV17D yellow fever vaccine. The source was CD4+ T cells sorted from PBMCs, collected less than 11 days after the first yellow fever vaccination. This chain's CDR3 is CASSWPKVPNTEVFF. CDR3 DNA: TGTGCCAGCAGCTGGCCCAAGGTACCGAACACTGAAGTTTTCTTT.